This TCR beta chain was sequenced for a study of breast tumors, draining lymph nodes, adjacent tissues. CDR1 and CDR2 (germline): GTSNPN, SVGIG (reference sequence). V lost 3 bases and J lost 1, with 12 bases in between. The CDR3 loop spans 14 amino acids. The lymph nodes were axillary draining lymph nodes from breast cancer patients. TCRdb re-called the multiplex PCR reads with MiXCR, one entry per CDR3 protein. The sample has 150,000 to 200,000 distinct CDR3 sequences, around a third seen once. Whole-study results and caveats: Tumors had less TCR diversity than lymph nodes, more than nontumor tissue. Data fit most tumor T cells coming from lymph node, expanding in tumor.

This clonotype occurred many times. Antigen specificity is unknown. This chain joins TRBV30 and TRBJ1-2, with a weak D call TRBD1 (5 bases). This receptor was identified in a female donor with breast cancer. Some clones in this sample may be carry-over from other donors' samples. Material: axillary lymph node tissue. The chain's CDR3 is CAWSPQVVNYGYTF. The CDR3 nucleotides read TGTGCCTGGAGCCCACAGGTAGTTAACTATGGCTACACCTTC.